This entry concerns a single T cell receptor beta chain. This record belongs to a study of Graves' ophthalmopathy and Graves' hyperthyroidism. At the level of the study: The collection of peripheral blood took place at initial diagnosis, before any treatment.

Hyperthyroidism counted as stable given no ophthalmopathy within 18 months of follow-up. PBMCs were density-gradient isolated from roughly 10 ml fresh blood. Amplification targeted the TCR beta CDR3 regions, with RNA transcripts as the source material. RT-PCR in the first round used HTBI primers; a second-round multiplex PCR followed. TCRdb reprocessed the multiplex PCR reads via MiXCR and lists one record per CDR3 protein. Seen here are 680,000 or so distinct CDR3 sequences, about a fifth observed once, and the top ten hold approximately 7%. The CDR3 runs to 16 residues. V shed 5 bases and J 4 bases; nucleotides not matched to a gene: 10. The V gene's germline CDR1 is SEHNR and CDR2 FQNEAQ (reference sequence).

The V and J genes are TRBV7-9 and TRBJ2-5, with 10 bases fitting TRBD1. The origin of this receptor is a woman aged 18 to 35 with stable Graves' hyperthyroidism. Some clones in this sample may be carry-over from other donors' samples. Material for sequencing was peripheral blood. CDR3 bases: TGTGCCAGCAGCCTCCACGACAGGGGGCGTGGAGAGACCCAGTACTTC. Protein sequence: CASSLHDRGRGETQYF.